This is a list of T cell receptor beta chains from one sample in a study of identical twins. TCRdb itself ran the 5' RACE reads through MiXCR, one entry per CDR3 protein. This table holds 400,000 to 550,000 distinct CDR3 sequences, roughly a fifth found once. These same records also appear under a second study, on T cells expressing NK-cell markers.

The sequencing input was CD4+ T cells sorted from blood. Receptors were obtained from a woman aged 18-30 years in good health. Both conserved end residues are part of each CDR3. The D gene is left open where the match is weak. The size entry is marked missing in some rows and otherwise reads once, few, many or a size class.

CDR3aa | CDR3nt | d_gene | v_gene | abundance | j_gene
CASSHLAGHTDTQYF | TGTGCCAGCAGCCACCTAGCGGGACACACAGATACGCAGTATTTT | TRBD2 | TRBV5-5 | few | TRBJ2-3
CASSSWGYEQYF | TGTGCCAGCAGCTCCTGGGGCTACGAGCAGTACTTC | NA | TRBV7-2 | few | TRBJ2-7
CASSLGYTIYF | TGTGCCAGCAGCTTAGGGTACACCATATATTTT | NA | TRBV13 | few | TRBJ1-3
CASRLGLASMNEQFF | TGTGCCAGCAGACTCGGACTAGCGAGTATGAATGAGCAGTTCTTC | TRBD2 | TRBV2 | many | TRBJ2-1
CASSLVLAGGYNEQFF | TGTGCCAGCAGCTTAGTACTAGCGGGAGGCTACAATGAGCAGTTCTTC | TRBD2 | TRBV7-2 | NA | TRBJ2-1
CASSLSGGQYEQYF | TGTGCCAGCAGCTTATCCGGGGGCCAGTACGAGCAGTACTTC | NA | TRBV11-3 | few | TRBJ2-7
CASSLERQGAGEQYF | TGTGCCAGCAGCTTAGAGCGTCAGGGGGCCGGAGAGCAGTACTTC | TRBD1 | TRBV5-4 | NA | TRBJ2-7
CSVTRQGLPYEQYF | TGCAGCGTTACGCGACAGGGGCTACCCTACGAGCAGTACTTC | TRBD1 | TRBV29-1 | few | TRBJ2-7
CGVEGQGTDTQYF | TGCGGCGTTGAGGGACAGGGAACAGATACGCAGTATTTT | TRBD1 | TRBV29-1 | NA | TRBJ2-3
CASSRETVNTEAFF | TGTGCCAGCTCCCGGGAGACGGTGAACACTGAAGCTTTCTTT | NA | TRBV12-3/TRBV12-4 | few | TRBJ1-1
CASSDSGGTDTQYF | TGCGCCAGCAGTGACAGCGGGGGCACAGATACGCAGTATTTT | TRBD2 | TRBV10-2 | NA | TRBJ2-3
CASSSSGKGAETQYF | TGTGCCAGCAGCTCTAGCGGGAAGGGGGCAGAGACCCAGTACTTC | TRBD2 | TRBV7-2 | few | TRBJ2-5
CSAPRTGGNTIYF | TGCAGTGCCCCCCGGACAGGGGGAAACACCATATATTTT | TRBD1 | TRBV20-1 | few | TRBJ1-3
CASSGGYTDTQYF | TGTGCCAGCAGTGGGGGGTACACAGATACGCAGTATTTT | NA | TRBV2 | NA | TRBJ2-3
CASSPRPGTQRNIQYF | TGTGCCAGCAGTCCCCGGCCCGGGACACAAAGAAACATTCAGTACTTC | NA | TRBV12-3/TRBV12-4 | NA | TRBJ2-4
CASSGQFGSYEQYF | TGTGCCAGCAGCGGGCAGTTTGGTTCCTACGAGCAGTACTTC | NA | TRBV3-1 | NA | TRBJ2-7
CSVEDRPYEQYF | TGCAGCGTTGAGGACAGGCCCTACGAGCAGTACTTC | TRBD1 | TRBV29-1 | many | TRBJ2-7
CSVEGSGRYEQYF | TGCAGCGTTGAGGGTAGCGGGCGTTACGAGCAGTACTTC | TRBD2 | TRBV29-1 | few | TRBJ2-7
CASSLEAAGNEQFF | TGTGCCAGCAGCTTAGAGGCGGCGGGGAATGAGCAGTTCTTC | NA | TRBV7-9 | NA | TRBJ2-1
CASTFLRDSYEQYF | TGTGCCAGCACTTTCCTTCGGGACAGCTACGAGCAGTACTTC | TRBD1 | TRBV6-5 | NA | TRBJ2-7
CASSDPGGTQYF | TGCGCCAGCAGCGACCCCGGGGGCACGCAGTATTTT | NA | TRBV5-1 | NA | TRBJ2-3
CASSYLTGNYGYTF | TGTGCCAGCAGTTACTTGACAGGGAATTATGGCTACACCTTC | TRBD1 | TRBV6-5 | few | TRBJ1-2
CATSDSSTGELFF | TGTGCCACCAGTGATTCTTCAACCGGGGAGCTGTTTTTT | NA | TRBV24-1 | NA | TRBJ2-2
CSVTPAVGSQETQYF | TGCAGCGTCACCCCTGCCGTCGGGAGCCAAGAGACCCAGTACTTC | NA | TRBV29-1 | few | TRBJ2-5
CSAPEVRRGSETQYF | TGCAGTGCTCCGGAGGTGCGTCGCGGTTCTGAGACCCAGTACTTC | NA | TRBV20-1 | NA | TRBJ2-5
CSASQRKGGLDEQYF | TGCAGTGCTAGTCAACGAAAGGGGGGTCTCGACGAGCAGTACTTC | NA | TRBV20-1 | few | TRBJ2-7
CASSLQGFNEQFF | TGTGCCAGCAGTTTACAGGGGTTCAATGAGCAGTTCTTC | NA | TRBV12-3/TRBV12-4 | few | TRBJ2-1
CASSVERWDREMLF | TGTGCCAGCAGCGTAGAGCGCTGGGACAGGGAGATGCTCTTT | TRBD1 | TRBV9 | NA | TRBJ1-1
CASKETSGYNEQFF | TGCGCCAGCAAGGAGACTAGCGGCTACAATGAGCAGTTCTTC | TRBD2 | TRBV5-1 | NA | TRBJ2-1
CASIITPGYNEQFF | TGTGCCAGCATTATTACCCCTGGATACAATGAGCAGTTCTTC | NA | TRBV7-2 | few | TRBJ2-1
CATQAGPAYNEQFF | TGTGCCACACAGGCTGGTCCAGCCTACAATGAGCAGTTCTTC | NA | TRBV24-1 | few | TRBJ2-1
CAISLSGGGRTDTQYF | TGTGCCATCAGTTTATCCGGGGGGGGGCGCACAGATACGCAGTATTTT | TRBD2 | TRBV10-3 | few | TRBJ2-3
CASSQGPRQLSYEQYF | TGTGCCAGCAGCCAAGGTCCCCGACAGCTCTCCTACGAGCAGTACTTC | NA | TRBV6-2/TRBV6-3 | NA | TRBJ2-7
CASSPTGTAYEQYF | TGTGCCAGCAGCCCTACCGGGACAGCCTACGAGCAGTACTTC | TRBD1 | TRBV7-2 | few | TRBJ2-7
CSARVRGGLLNQQFF | TGCAGTGCTAGAGTTCGAGGGGGCCTCCTCAATCAGCAGTTCTTC | TRBD1 | TRBV20-1 | NA | TRBJ2-1
CASSLTSGTGAEQYF | TGTGCCAGCAGCTTAACGAGTGGGACAGGGGCGGAGCAGTACTTC | TRBD1 | TRBV7-9 | few | TRBJ2-7
CSARGDRVPNEKLFF | TGCAGTGCTAGAGGGGACAGGGTCCCTAATGAAAAACTGTTTTTT | TRBD1 | TRBV20-1 | few | TRBJ1-4
CASRYRGGRKDEQFF | TGTGCCAGCAGGTACAGGGGAGGGCGGAAAGATGAGCAGTTCTTC | NA | TRBV6-2/TRBV6-3 | NA | TRBJ2-1
CASSTGLAGTDTQYF | TGTGCCAGCAGCACCGGACTAGCGGGCACAGATACGCAGTATTTT | TRBD2 | TRBV11-3 | NA | TRBJ2-3
CASSLTANYGYTF | TGTGCCAGCAGCCTCACAGCTAACTATGGCTACACCTTC | NA | TRBV6-1 | many | TRBJ1-2
CASSWETGTEQFF | TGCGCCAGCAGCTGGGAGACAGGGACTGAGCAGTTCTTC | TRBD1 | TRBV5-1 | few | TRBJ2-1